Sequencing of this TCR beta chain was carried out in a study of blood T cell repertoires in COVID-19. The data were produced by immunoSEQ multiplex PCR, yet TCRdb's version contains in-frame clones alone and is incomplete. The top ten clones hold less than 10% of a sample with over 150,000 clones, roughly four fifths of them seen once. V shed 6 bases and J shed 4 bases, with 15 bases lying between them. This CDR3 comprises 14 residues. Per the germline V gene, CDR1 is MDHEN and CDR2 is SYDVKM. This chain joins TRBV28 and TRBJ1-1; no clear D. The TCR originated in a woman between 65 and 79 years old with COVID-19, enrolled during active disease. Source material: peripheral blood. CDR3 residues: CASRSTREGTEAFF. The DNA for the CDR3 is TGTGCCAGCAGGTCGACACGGGAGGGCACTGAAGCTTTCTTT.